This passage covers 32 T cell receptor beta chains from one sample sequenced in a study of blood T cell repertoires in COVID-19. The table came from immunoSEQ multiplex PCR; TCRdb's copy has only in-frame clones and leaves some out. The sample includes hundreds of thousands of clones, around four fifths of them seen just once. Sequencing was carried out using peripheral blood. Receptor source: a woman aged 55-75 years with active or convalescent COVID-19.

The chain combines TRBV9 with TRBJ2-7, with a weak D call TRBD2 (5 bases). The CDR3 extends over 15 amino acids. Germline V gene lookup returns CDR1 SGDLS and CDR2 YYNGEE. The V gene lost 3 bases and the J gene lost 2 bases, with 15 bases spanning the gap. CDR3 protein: CASSAAWGDTYEQYF. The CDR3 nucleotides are TGTGCCAGCAGCGCTGCCTGGGGAGACACCTACGAGCAGTACTTC. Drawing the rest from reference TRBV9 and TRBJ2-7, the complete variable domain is DSGVTQTPKHLITATGQRVTLRCSPRSGDLSVYWYQQSLDQGLQFLIQYYNGEERAKGNILERFSAQQFPDLHSELNLSSLELGDSALYFCASSAAWGDTYEQYFGPGTRLTVT.

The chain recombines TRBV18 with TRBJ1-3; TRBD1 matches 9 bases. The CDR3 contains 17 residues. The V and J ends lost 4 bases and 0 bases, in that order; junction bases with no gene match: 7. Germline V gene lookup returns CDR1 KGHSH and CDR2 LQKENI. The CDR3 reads CASSLTSQGASGNTIYF. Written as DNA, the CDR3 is TGTGCCAGCTCACTTACCTCACAGGGGGCCTCTGGAAACACCATATATTTT.

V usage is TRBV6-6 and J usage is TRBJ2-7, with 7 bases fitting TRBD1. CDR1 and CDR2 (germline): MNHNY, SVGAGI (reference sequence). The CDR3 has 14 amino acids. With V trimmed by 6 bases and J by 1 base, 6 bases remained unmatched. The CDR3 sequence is CASSHPGQSYEQYF. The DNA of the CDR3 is TGTGCCAGCAGCCATCCGGGACAGTCCTACGAGCAGTACTTC.

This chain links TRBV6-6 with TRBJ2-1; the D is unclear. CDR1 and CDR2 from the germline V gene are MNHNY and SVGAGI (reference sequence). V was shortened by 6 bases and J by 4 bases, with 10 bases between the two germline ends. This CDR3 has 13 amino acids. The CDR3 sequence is CASRPTQYNEQFF. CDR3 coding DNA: TGTGCCAGCAGACCGACACAATACAATGAGCAGTTCTTC.

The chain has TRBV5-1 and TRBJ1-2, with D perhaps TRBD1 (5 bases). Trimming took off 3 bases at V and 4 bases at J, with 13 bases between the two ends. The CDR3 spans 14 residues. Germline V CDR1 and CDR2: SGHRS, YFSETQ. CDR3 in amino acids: CASSSSRGPYGYTF. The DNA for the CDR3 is TGCGCCAGCAGCTCGTCAAGGGGTCCCTATGGCTACACCTTC.

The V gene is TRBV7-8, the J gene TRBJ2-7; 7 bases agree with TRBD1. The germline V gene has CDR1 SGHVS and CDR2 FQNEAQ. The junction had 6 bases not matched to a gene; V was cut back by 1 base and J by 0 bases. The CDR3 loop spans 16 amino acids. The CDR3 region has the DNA TGTGCCAGCAGCTTAGTTGTGGGACAGAGCTCCTACGAGCAGTACTTC. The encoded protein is CASSLVVGQSSYEQYF.

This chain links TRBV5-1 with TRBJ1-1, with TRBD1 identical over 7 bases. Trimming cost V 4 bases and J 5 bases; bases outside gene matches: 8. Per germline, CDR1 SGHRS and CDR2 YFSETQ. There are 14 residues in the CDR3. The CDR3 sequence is CASSNQGVQTEAFF. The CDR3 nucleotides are TGCGCCAGCAGCAATCAGGGGGTTCAGACTGAAGCTTTCTTT.

CDR3 sequence (DNA): TGTGCCAGTACTTCACAGGGGGCCGCTGAAGCTTTCTTT. Translated, it gives CASTSQGAAEAFF. This chain uses TRBV19 with TRBJ1-1, with 9 bases lining up with TRBD1. Unmatched junction bases numbered 6, after V lost 7 bases and J lost 6 bases. There are 13 residues in the CDR3. CDR1 LNHDA and CDR2 SQIVND come from the germline V gene (reference sequence). Full variable domain (rest looked up from reference TRBV19 and TRBJ1-1): DGGITQSPKYLFRKEGQNVTLSCEQNLNHDAMYWYRQDPGQGLRLIYYSQIVNDFQKGDIAEGYSVSREKKESFPLTVTSAQKNPTAFYLCASTSQGAAEAFFGQGTRLTVV.

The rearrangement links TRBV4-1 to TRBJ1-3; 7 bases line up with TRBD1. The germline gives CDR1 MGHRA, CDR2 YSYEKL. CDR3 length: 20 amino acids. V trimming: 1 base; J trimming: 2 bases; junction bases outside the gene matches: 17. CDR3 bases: TGCGCCAGCAGCCAAGCCCCGAGGGGGCAGGGGGGTAGAACTGGAAACACCATATATTTT. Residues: CASSQAPRGQGGRTGNTIYF.

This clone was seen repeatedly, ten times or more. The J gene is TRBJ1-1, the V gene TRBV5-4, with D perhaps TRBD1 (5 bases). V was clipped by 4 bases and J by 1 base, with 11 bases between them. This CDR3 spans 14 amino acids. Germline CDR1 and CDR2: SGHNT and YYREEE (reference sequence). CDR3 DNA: TGTGCCAGCAGCACGGGACTTCCGAACACTGAAGCTTTCTTT. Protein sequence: CASSTGLPNTEAFF.

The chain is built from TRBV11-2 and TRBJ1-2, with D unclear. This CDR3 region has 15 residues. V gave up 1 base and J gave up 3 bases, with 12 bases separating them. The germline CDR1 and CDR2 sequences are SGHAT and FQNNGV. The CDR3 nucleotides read TGTGCCAGCAGCTTAGGGCCGGGGTTCTACTATGGCTACACCTTC. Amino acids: CASSLGPGFYYGYTF.

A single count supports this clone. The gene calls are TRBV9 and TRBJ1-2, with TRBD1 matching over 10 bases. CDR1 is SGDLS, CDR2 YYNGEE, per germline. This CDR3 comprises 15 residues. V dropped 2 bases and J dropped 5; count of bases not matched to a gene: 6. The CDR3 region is CASSVTTGGPYGYTF. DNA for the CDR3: TGTGCCAGCAGCGTGACGACAGGGGGCCCTTATGGCTACACCTTC.

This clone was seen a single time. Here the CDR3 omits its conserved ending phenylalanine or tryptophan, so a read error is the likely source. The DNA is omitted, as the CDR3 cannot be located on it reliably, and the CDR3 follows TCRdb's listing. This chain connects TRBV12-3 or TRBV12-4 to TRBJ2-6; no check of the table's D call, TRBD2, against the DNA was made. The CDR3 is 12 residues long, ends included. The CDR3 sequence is CASSPETSGVPL.

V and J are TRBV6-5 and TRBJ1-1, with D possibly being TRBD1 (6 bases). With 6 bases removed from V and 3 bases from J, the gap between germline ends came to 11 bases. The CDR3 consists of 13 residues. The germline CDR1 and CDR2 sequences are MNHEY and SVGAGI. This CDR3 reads CASRWGRYTEAFF. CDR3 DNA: TGTGCCAGCAGGTGGGGGCGGTACACTGAAGCTTTCTTT.

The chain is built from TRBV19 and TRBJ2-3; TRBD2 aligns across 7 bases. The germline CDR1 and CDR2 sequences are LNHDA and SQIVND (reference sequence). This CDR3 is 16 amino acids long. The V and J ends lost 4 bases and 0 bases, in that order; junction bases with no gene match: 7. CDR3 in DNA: TGTGCCAGTAGTACGCCCCCGGGACTAAGCACAGATACGCAGTATTTT. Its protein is CASSTPPGLSTDTQYF.

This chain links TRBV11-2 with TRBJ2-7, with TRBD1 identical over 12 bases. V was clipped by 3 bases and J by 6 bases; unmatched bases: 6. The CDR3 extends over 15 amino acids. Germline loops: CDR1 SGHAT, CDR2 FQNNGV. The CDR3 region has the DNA TGTGCCAGCAGCTTGGAAGGGACAGGGGGCTTCGAGCAGTACTTC. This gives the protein CASSLEGTGGFEQYF.

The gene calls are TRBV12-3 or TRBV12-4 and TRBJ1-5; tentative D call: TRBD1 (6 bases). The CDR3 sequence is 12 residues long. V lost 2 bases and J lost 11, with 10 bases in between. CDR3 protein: CASSLPQGSQHF. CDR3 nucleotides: TGTGCCAGCAGTTTACCGCAGGGGTCCCAGCATTTT.

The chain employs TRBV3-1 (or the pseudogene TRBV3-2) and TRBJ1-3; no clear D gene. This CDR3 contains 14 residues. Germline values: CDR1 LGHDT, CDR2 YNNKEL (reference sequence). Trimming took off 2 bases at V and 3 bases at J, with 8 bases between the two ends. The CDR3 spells CASSQITVGNTIYF. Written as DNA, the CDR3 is TGTGCCAGCAGCCAAATAACAGTTGGAAACACCATATATTTT.

The CDR3 loop is CASSDNRVGGREKLFF. The CDR3 DNA is TGTGCCAGCAGTGACAATCGGGTAGGGGGCCGAGAAAAACTGTTTTTT. The rearrangement joins TRBV6-1 to TRBJ1-4; 7 nucleotides align to TRBD1. This CDR3 contains 16 residues. CDR1 is MNHNS, CDR2 SASEGT, per germline. Germline trimming cut 3 bases from V and 8 bases from J; bases unmatched to any gene: 12.

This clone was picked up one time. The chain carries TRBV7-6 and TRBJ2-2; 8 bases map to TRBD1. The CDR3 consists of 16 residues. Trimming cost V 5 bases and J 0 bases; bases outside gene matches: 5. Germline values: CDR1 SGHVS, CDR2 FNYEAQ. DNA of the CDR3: TGTGCCAGCAGCCCTCGACAGGGGTCGAACACCGGGGAGCTGTTTTTT. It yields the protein CASSPRQGSNTGELFF.

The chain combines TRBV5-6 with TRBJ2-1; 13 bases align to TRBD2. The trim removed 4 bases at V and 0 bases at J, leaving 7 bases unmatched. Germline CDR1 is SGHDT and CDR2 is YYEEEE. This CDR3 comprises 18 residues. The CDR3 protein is CASSPGLAGLSSYNEQFF. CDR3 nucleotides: TGTGCCAGCAGCCCGGGACTAGCGGGATTAAGCTCCTACAATGAGCAGTTCTTC.

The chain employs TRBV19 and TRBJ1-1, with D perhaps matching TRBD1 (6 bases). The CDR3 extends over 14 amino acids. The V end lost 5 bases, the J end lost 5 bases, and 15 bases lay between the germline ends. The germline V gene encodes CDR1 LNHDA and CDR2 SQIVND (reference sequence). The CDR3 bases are TGTGCCAGTAGTCCCGGGGGGGGCTGGACTGAAGCTTTCTTT. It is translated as CASSPGGGWTEAFF.

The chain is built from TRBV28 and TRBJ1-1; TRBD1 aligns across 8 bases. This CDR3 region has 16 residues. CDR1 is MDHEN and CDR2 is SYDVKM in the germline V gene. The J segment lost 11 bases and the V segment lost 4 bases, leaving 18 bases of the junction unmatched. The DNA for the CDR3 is TGTGCCAGCAGTTCGCCCCAGGGGGCTACCCGGGTATGGGCTTTCTTT. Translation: CASSSPQGATRVWAFF.

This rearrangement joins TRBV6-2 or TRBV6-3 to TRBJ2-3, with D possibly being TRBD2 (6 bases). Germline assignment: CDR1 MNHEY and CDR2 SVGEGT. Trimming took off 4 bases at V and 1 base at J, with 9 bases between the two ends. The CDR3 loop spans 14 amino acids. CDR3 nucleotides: TGTGCCAGCAGTTTTCGCGGGGGCACAGATACGCAGTATTTT. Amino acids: CASSFRGGTDTQYF.

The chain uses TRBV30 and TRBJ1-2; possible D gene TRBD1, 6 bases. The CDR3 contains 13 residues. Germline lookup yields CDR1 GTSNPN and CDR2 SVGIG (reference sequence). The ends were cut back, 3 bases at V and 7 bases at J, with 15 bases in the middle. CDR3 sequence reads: CAWRVAGESGYTF. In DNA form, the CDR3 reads TGTGCCTGGAGGGTGGCAGGGGAAAGTGGCTACACCTTC.

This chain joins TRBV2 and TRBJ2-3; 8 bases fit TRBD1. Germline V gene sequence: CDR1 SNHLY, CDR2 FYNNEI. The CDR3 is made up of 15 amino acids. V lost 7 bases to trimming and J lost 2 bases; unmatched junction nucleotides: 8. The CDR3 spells CASKRQGQNTDTQYF. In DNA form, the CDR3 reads TGTGCCAGCAAGCGACAGGGGCAAAACACAGATACGCAGTATTTT.

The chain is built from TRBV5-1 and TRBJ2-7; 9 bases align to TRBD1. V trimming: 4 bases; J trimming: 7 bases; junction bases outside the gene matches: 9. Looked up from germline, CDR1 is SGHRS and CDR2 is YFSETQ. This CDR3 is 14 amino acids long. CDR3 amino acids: CASSPGTGKREQYF. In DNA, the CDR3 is TGCGCCAGCAGCCCCGGGACAGGGAAGAGGGAGCAGTACTTC. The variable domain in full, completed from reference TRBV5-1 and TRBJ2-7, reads KAGVTQTPRYLIKTRGQQVTLSCSPISGHRSVSWYQQTPGQGLQFLFEYFSETQRNKGNFPGRFSGRQFSNSRSEMNVSTLELGDSALYLCASSPGTGKREQYFGPGTRLTVT.

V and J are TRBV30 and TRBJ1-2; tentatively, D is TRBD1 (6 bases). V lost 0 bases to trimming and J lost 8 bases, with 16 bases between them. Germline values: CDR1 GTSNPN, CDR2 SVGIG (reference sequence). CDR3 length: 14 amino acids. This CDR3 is CAWSVLRGGDGYTF. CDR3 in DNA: TGTGCCTGGAGTGTACTGAGGGGGGGCGACGGCTACACCTTC.

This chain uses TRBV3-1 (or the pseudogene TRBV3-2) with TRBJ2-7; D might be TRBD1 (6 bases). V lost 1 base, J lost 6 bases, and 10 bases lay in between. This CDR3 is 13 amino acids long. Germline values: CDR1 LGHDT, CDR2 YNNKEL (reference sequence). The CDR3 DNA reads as TGTGCCAGCAGCCAAGTTGGGGGCGGCGAGCAGTACTTC. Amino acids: CASSQVGGGEQYF.

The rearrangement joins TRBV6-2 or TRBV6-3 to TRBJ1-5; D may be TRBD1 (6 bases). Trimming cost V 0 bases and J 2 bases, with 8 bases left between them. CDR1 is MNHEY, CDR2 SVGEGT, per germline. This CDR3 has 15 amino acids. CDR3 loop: CASSYSGARNQPQHF. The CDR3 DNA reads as TGTGCCAGCAGTTACTCGGGGGCGCGCAATCAGCCCCAGCATTTT.

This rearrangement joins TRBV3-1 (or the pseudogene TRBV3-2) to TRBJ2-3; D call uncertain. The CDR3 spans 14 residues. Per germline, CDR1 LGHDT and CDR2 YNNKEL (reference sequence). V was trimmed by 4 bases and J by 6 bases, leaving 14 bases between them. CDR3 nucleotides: TGTGCCAGCAGCCCCGCCTTACTTTACGATACGCAGTATTTT. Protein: CASSPALLYDTQYF.

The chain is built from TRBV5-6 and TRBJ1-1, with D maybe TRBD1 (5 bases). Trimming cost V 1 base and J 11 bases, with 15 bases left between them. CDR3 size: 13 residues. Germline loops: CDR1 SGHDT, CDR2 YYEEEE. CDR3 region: CASSLRLRGDAFF. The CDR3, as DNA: TGTGCCAGCAGCTTGCGCTTAAGGGGTGACGCTTTCTTT.